A selection of T cell receptor beta chains follows, all from one sample in a study of blood T cell repertoires in COVID-19. Profiled with immunoSEQ multiplex PCR; TCRdb holds only in-frame clones, not every one. This repertoire shows approximately 350,000 clones, around 89% found once; its top ten account for 2.5% to 3.5%. Sequencing used peripheral blood. The origin of the receptors is a woman aged 25 to 39 with COVID-19, enrolled during active disease. The CDR3 runs from the conserved cysteine through the conserved F or W.

v_call cdr3_aa
TRBV9 CASRTLSTDTQYF
TRBV7-2 CASSLHTEGGHYF
TRBV7-2 CASWPGTGGTGELFF
TRBV2 CASRTGVAGYTEAFF
TRBV6-2/TRBV6-3 CASSYKRAGGPSYEQFF
TRBV7-2 CASSGTQGAADTQYF
TRBV5-4 CASSLYGSGRFQETQYF
TRBV5-1 CASSFRGLEEKLFF
TRBV19 CASSRSLAGGIDEQFF
TRBV6-5 CASAGGPYNEQFF
TRBV4-1 CASSHGTGGTYEQYF
TRBV30 CAWSVNTGGNYGYTF
TRBV13 CASSLETSGSRDEQFF
TRBV4-1 CASSQAGGRSGANVLTF
TRBV7-9 CASSFTGGSEAFF
TRBV28 CASSFRGRENYGYTF
TRBV5-6 CASRELWTANTEAFF